The clone carrying this T cell receptor beta chain came up many times. V gave up 4 bases and J gave up 4 bases, with 23 bases separating them. Germline V gene lookup returns CDR1 SGHTA and CDR2 FQGNSA. The CDR3 spans 17 residues. This sample is part of a study of T cells in Graves' hyperthyroidism and ophthalmopathy. Template material for amplifying TCR beta CDR3 regions consisted of RNA transcripts. First-round RT-PCR of the TCR CDR3 relied on the HTBI primer set. TCRdb used MiXCR to reprocess the multiplex PCR reads, holding one entry per CDR3 protein. Counted here are about 560,000 distinct CDR3 sequences, around 46% occurring once; the ten biggest clones make up 8% to 8.5%.

The sample taken for sequencing was peripheral blood or thyroid tissue (not recorded which). The chain recombines TRBV7-2 with TRBJ2-7; D is tentatively TRBD1 or TRBD2 (5 bases each). The source is a woman between 18 and 30 years old with Graves' hyperthyroidism. CDR3 in amino acids: CASSSPRWDGTGYEQYF. The CDR3 DNA reads TGTGCCAGCAGCTCCCCGCGCTGGGACGGGACGGGTTACGAGCAGTACTTC.